This T cell receptor (beta chain) was recovered during a study of CD8+ T cells in alopecia areata. About the study: Among treated patients, severity was scored by affected scalp area percentage. General study points: There were also resident alphabeta T cells of normal skin sequenced in scalp samples.

The sequencing template was cDNA reverse transcribed from extracted RNA. The data were produced by immunoSEQ multiplex PCR, yet TCRdb's version contains in-frame clones alone and is incomplete. The table records fewer than 150,000 clones, about 61% of them present only once. As for treatment: oral pan-JAK inhibitor, 5-10 mg twice daily. Worth noting for this clone: Its target is not known.

The CDR3 length is 13 residues. Trimming shortened V by 0 bases and J by 9 bases, and 9 bases separated the two germline ends. The germline V gene encodes CDR1 MRHNA and CDR2 SNTAGT. Sequenced here: CD8+ T cells sorted from blood, sampled at week 4, from a patient treated with tofacitinib. The receptor's source is a human donor with alopecia areata. V and J are TRBV6-4 and TRBJ2-1, with D uncertain. The CDR3 DNA reads TGTGCCAGCAGTGACTCTACGGAAGGTGAGCAGTTCTTC. Protein: CASSDSTEGEQFF.